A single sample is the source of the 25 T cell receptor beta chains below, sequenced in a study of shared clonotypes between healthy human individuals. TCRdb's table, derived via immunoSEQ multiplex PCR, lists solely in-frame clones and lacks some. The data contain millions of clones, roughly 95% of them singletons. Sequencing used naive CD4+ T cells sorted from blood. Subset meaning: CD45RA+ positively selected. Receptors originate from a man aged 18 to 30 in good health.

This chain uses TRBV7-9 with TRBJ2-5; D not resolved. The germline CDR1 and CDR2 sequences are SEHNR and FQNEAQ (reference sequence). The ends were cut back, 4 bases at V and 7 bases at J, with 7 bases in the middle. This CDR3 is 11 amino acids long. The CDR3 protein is CASSSDRTQYF. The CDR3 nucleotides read TGTGCCAGCAGCTCCGATAGGACCCAGTACTTC.

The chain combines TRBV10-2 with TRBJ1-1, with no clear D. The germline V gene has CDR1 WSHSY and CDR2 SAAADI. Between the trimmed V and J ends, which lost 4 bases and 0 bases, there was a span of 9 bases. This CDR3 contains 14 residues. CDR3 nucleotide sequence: TGCGCCAGCAGTGCTGGCCGGATGAACACTGAAGCTTTCTTT. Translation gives CASSAGRMNTEAFF.

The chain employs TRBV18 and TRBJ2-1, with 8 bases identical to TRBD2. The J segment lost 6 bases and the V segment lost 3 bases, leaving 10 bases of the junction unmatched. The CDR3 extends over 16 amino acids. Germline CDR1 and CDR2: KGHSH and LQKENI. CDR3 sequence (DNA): TGTGCCAGCTCACCTCTAGTTAGCGGGGCCTCCAATGAGCAGTTCTTC. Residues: CASSPLVSGASNEQFF.

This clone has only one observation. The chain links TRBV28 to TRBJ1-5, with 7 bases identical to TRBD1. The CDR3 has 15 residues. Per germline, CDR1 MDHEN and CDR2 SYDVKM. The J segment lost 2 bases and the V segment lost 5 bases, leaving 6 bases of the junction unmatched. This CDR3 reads CASSGDSLGNQPQHF. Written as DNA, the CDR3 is TGTGCCAGCAGTGGGGACAGCCTTGGCAATCAGCCCCAGCATTTT. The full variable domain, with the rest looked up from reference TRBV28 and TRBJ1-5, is DVKVTQSSRYLVKRTGEKVFLECVQDMDHENMFWYRQDPGLGLRLIYFSYDVKMKEKGDIPEGYSVSREKKERFSLILESASTNQTSMYLCASSGDSLGNQPQHFGDGTRLSIL.

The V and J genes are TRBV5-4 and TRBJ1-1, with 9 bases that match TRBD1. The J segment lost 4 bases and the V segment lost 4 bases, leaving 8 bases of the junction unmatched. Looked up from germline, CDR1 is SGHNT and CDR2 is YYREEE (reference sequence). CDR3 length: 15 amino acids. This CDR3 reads CASSGKGQGFTEAFF. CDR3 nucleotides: TGTGCCAGCAGCGGGAAGGGACAGGGTTTCACTGAAGCTTTCTTT.

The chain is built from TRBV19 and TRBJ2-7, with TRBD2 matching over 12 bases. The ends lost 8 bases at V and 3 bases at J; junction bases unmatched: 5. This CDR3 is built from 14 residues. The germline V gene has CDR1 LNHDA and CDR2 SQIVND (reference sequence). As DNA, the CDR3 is TGTGCCAGTCGGAGGACTAGCGGGAACTACGAGCAGTACTTC. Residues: CASRRTSGNYEQYF.

As DNA, the CDR3 is TGTGCCAGCAGCACCATCCCCTCCTACGAGCAGTACTTC. Its protein is CASSTIPSYEQYF. This sequence joins TRBV27 and TRBJ2-7, with no clear D. Germline CDR1 reads MNHEY; CDR2 reads SMNVEV (reference sequence). V lost 6 bases and J 0 bases, leaving 9 bases between the germline ends. This CDR3 is built from 13 residues.

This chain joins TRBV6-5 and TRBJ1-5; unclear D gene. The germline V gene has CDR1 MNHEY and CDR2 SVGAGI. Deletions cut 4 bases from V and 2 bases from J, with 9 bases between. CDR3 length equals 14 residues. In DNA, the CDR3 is TGTGCCAGCAGTTTAGCGCTAGGCAATCAGCCCCAGCATTTT. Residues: CASSLALGNQPQHF.

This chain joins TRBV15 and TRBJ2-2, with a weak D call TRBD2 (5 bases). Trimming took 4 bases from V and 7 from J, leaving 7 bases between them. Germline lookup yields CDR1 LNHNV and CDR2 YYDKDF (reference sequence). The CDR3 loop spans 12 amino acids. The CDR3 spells CATSKSGGELFF. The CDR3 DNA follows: TGTGCCACCAGCAAGAGCGGCGGGGAGCTGTTTTTT.

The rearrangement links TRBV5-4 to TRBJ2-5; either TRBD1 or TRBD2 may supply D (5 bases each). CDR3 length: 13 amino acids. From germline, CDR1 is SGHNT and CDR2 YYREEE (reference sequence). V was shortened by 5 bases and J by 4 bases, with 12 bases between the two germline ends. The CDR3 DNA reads TGTGCCAGCAGTAGGGACCCGGGAGAGACCCAGTACTTC. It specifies CASSRDPGETQYF.

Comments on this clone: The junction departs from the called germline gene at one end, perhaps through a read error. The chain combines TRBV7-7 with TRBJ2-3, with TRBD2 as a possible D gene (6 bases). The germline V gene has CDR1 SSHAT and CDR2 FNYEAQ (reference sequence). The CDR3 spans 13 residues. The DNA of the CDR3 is TGTGCTAGCAGCTTAGGGCGGGAAGATACGCAGTATTTT. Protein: CASSLGREDTQYF.

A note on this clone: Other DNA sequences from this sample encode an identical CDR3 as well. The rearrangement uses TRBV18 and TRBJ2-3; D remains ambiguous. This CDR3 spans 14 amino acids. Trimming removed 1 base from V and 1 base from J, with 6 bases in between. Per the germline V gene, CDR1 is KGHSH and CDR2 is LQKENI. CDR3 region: CASSPQGRTDTQYF. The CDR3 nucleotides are TGTGCCAGCTCACCACAGGGCCGCACAGATACGCAGTATTTT.

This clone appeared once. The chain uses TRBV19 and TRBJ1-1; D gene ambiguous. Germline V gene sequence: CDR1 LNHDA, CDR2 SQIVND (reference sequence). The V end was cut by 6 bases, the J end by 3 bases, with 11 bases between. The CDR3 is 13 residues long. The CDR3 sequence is CASRPLWDTEAFF. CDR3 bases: TGTGCCAGTAGACCTCTGTGGGACACTGAAGCTTTCTTT. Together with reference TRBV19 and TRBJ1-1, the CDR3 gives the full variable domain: DGGITQSPKYLFRKEGQNVTLSCEQNLNHDAMYWYRQDPGQGLRLIYYSQIVNDFQKGDIAEGYSVSREKKESFPLTVTSAQKNPTAFYLCASRPLWDTEAFFGQGTRLTVV.

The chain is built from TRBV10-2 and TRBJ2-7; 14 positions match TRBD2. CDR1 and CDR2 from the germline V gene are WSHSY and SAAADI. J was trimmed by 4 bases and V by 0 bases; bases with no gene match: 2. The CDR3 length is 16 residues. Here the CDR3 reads CASSESGLAGVYEQYF. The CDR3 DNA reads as TGCGCCAGCAGTGAGTCGGGACTAGCGGGAGTATACGAGCAGTACTTC.

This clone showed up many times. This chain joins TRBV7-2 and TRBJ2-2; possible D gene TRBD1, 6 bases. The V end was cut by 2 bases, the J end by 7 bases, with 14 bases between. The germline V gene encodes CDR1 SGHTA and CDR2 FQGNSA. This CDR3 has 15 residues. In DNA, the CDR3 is TGTGCCAGCAGCTTATTTGCAGGGGTCAGCGGGGAGCTGTTTTTT. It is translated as CASSLFAGVSGELFF.

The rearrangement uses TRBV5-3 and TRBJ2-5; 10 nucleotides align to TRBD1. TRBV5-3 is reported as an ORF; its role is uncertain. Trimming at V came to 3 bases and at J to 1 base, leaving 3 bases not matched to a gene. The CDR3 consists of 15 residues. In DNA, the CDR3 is TGTGCCAGAAGCTCAGGACAGGGGGGCCAAGAGACCCAGTACTTC. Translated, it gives CARSSGQGGQETQYF.

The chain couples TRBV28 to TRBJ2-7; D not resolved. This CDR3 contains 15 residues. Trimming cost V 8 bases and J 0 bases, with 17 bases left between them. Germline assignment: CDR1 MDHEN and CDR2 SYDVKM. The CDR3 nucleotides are TGTGCCAGCGGTAGTCGGGCGTCCAGCTCCTACGAGCAGTACTTC. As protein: CASGSRASSSYEQYF.

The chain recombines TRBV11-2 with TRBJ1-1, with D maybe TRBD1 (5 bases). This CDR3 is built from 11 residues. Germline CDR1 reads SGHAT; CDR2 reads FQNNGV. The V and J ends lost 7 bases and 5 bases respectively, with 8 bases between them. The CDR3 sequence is CASTRGTEAFF. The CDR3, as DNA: TGTGCCAGCACCCGGGGGACTGAAGCTTTCTTT.

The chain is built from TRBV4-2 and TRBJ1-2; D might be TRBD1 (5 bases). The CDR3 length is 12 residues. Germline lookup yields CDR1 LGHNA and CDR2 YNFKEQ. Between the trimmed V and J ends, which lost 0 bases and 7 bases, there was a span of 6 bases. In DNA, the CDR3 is TGTGCCAGCAGCCAAGATCAGGGTGGCTACACCTTC. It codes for CASSQDQGGYTF.

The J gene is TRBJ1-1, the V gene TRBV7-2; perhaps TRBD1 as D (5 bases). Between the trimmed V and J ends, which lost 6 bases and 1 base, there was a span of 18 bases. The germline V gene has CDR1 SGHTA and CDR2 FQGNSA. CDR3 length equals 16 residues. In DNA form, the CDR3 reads TGTGCCAGCAGTCACCCAAACCGGGGACGGAACACTGAAGCTTTCTTT. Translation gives CASSHPNRGRNTEAFF.

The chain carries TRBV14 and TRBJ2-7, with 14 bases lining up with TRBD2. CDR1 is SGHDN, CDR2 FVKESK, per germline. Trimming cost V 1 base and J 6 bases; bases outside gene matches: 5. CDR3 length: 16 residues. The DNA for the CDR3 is TGTGCCAGCAGCCAAGGGACTAGCGGGAGGCGTCGCGAGCAGTACTTC. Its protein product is CASSQGTSGRRREQYF.

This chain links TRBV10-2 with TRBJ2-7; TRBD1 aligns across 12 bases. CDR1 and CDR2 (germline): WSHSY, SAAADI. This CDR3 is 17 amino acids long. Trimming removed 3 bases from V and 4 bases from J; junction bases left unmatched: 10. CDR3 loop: CASSDPLRDRGHYEQYF. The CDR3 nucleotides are TGCGCCAGCAGTGACCCCCTCCGGGACAGGGGGCATTACGAGCAGTACTTC.

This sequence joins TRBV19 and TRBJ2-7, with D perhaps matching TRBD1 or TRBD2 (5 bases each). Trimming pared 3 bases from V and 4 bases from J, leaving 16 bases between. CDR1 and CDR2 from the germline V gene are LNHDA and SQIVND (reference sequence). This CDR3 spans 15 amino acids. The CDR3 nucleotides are TGTGCCAGTAGTATTGCGGGTTCCAGGGAGTACGAGCAGTACTTC. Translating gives CASSIAGSREYEQYF.

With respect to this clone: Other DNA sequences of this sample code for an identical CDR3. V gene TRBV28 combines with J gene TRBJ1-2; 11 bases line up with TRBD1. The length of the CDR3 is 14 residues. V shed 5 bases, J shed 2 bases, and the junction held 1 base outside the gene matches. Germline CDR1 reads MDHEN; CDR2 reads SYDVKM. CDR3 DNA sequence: TGTGCCAGCAGTGGGACAGGGGGGAACTATGGCTACACCTTC. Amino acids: CASSGTGGNYGYTF.

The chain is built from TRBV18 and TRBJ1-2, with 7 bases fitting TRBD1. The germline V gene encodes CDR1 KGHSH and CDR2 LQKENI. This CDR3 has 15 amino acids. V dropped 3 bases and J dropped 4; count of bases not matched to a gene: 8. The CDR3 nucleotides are TGTGCCAGCTCACCGTTTACAGGGGAGGTCTATGGCTACACCTTC. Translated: CASSPFTGEVYGYTF. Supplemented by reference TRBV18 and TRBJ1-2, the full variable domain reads NAGVMQNPRHLVRRRGQEARLRCSPMKGHSHVYWYRQLPEEGLKFMVYLQKENIIDESGMPKERFSAEFPKEGPSILRIQQVVRGDSAAYFCASSPFTGEVYGYTFGSGTRLTVV.